The clone carrying this T cell receptor (beta chain) was detected once. Its antigen is still unknown. A read error may produce the germline difference seen at one junction end. Germline CDR1 is MDHEN and CDR2 is SYDVKM. This CDR3 comprises 14 residues. The sample originates from a study of glioma-infiltrating T cells. Broader study findings: Only very few CDR3 sequences appeared in both tissue and blood.

Using RNA template, CDR3s of TCR alpha and beta were amplified with iRepertoire arm-PCR. TCRdb itself ran the multiplex PCR reads through MiXCR, one entry per CDR3 protein. There are about 93,000 distinct CDR3 sequences in the sample; roughly 37% occur only once, and approximately 38% lies in the top ten. The chain uses TRBV28 and TRBJ2-7, with a weak D call TRBD1 (5 bases). The TCR comes from a human donor with low-grade glioma or glioblastoma, undergoing nonglioma brain surgery, or in good health (not recorded which). The sequenced sample consisted of glioma tissue, nonneoplastic brain tissue, or PBMCs (not recorded which). CDR3 bases: TGTGCCGGCAGCTTCGCGAAGGGGTCCTACGAGCAGTACTTC. Translation gives CAGSFAKGSYEQYF.